Below are 7 T cell receptor beta chains sequenced from a single sample in a study of cytomegalovirus exposure and HLA in healthy donors. With 60 Vbeta and 13 Jbeta primers, the PCR was carried out. Data came from immunoSEQ multiplex PCR; TCRdb stores just in-frame clones and leaves some out. The sample records some 200,000 clones, roughly 80% being singletons. The sequencing input was PBMCs. These receptors originate from a man aged 35 to 55 in good health and CMV-seropositive.

This clone was picked up one time. The rearrangement uses TRBV6-5 and TRBJ2-7; TRBD1 agrees at 7 bases. The CDR3 has 14 residues. Germline trimming cut 5 bases from V and 2 bases from J; bases unmatched to any gene: 6. Looked up from germline, CDR1 is MNHEY and CDR2 is SVGAGI. This CDR3 is CASSRIDRAYEQYF. The DNA of the CDR3 is TGTGCCAGCAGTAGAATTGACAGGGCCTACGAGCAGTACTTC.

As DNA, the CDR3 is TGTGCCAGCAGCGTTACTAGCGGGGGCACCGGGGAGCTGTTTTTT. Amino acids: CASSVTSGGTGELFF. This chain joins TRBV9 and TRBJ2-2, with TRBD2 matching 11 bases. CDR1 is SGDLS and CDR2 is YYNGEE in the germline V gene. The CDR3 covers 15 residues. Losses at the gene ends were 2 bases for V and 4 bases for J; bases not matched to a gene: 1.

This clone showed up just a few times. V usage is TRBV5-1 and J usage is TRBJ1-1, with 7 bases that match TRBD1. The CDR3 totals 15 residues. The V gene's germline CDR1 is SGHRS and CDR2 YFSETQ. The J segment lost 7 bases and the V segment lost 0 bases, leaving 9 bases of the junction unmatched. This CDR3 is CASSLDRQGRLEAFF. The CDR3 coding sequence is TGCGCCAGCAGCTTGGATCGACAGGGCCGACTTGAAGCTTTCTTT.

V is TRBV25-1 and J is TRBJ1-1; TRBD1 matches 9 bases. Germline trimming cut 8 bases from V and 2 bases from J; bases unmatched to any gene: 6. Germline CDR1 is MGHDK and CDR2 is SYGVNS. The CDR3 sequence is 14 residues long. CDR3 DNA: TGTGCCAGCGCCGGGACAGGGCGAAACACTGAAGCTTTCTTT. Its protein product is CASAGTGRNTEAFF.

The gene calls are TRBV29-1 and TRBJ2-5; TRBD2 aligns across 7 bases. Per germline, CDR1 SQVTM and CDR2 ANQGSEA. The V and J ends lost 5 bases and 3 bases, in that order; junction bases with no gene match: 3. CDR3 length: 12 amino acids. CDR3 DNA sequence: TGCAGCGTTTGGACTAGTGAAGAGACCCAGTACTTC. Amino acid sequence: CSVWTSEETQYF.

This clone was detected once. The chain employs TRBV5-1 and TRBJ2-2, with TRBD1 identical over 9 bases. Germline values: CDR1 SGHRS, CDR2 YFSETQ. This CDR3 contains 16 residues. The trim removed 1 base at V and 5 bases at J, leaving 6 bases unmatched. The CDR3 spells CASSLQGQGNTGELFF. In DNA, the CDR3 is TGCGCCAGCAGCTTGCAGGGACAGGGAAATACCGGGGAGCTGTTTTTT.

As for this clone: The junction differs from germline at one of its ends, possibly a read error. Other nucleotide sequences from this sample produce the same CDR3. The V call is TRBV7-7, the J call TRBJ2-5; tentative D call: TRBD1 (6 bases). In germline, CDR1 is SSHAT, CDR2 FNYEAQ (reference sequence). This CDR3 is 14 amino acids long. The CDR3 region has the DNA TGTGCTAGCAGCTTAGATAGAGGGGGAGAGACCCAGTACTTC. Its protein product is CASSLDRGGETQYF.